One sample yielded the 12 T cell receptor beta chains listed below, sequenced in a study of beta chain features in type 1 diabetes. Study results and limitations: TCRB CDR3s from Type 1 diabetes patients were moderately but significantly shorter in all four CD4+ subsets.

Reverse transcription of all isolated RNA meant that expressed TCRB transcripts were sequenced. The method was immunoSEQ multiplex PCR; TCRdb's version includes in-frame clones alone and lacks a portion of them. The sample shows 120,000 or so clones, roughly 17% of them seen only once. Their recognized antigens are unknown. The sequenced sample was central memory CD4+ T cells from blood. The origin of the receptors is a man younger than 35 with type 1 diabetes.

This sequence joins TRBV4-3 and TRBJ1-6; no reliable D call. Trimming removed 2 bases at V and 7 bases at J, with 12 bases between. The length of the CDR3 is 15 residues. The germline gives CDR1 LGHNA, CDR2 YSLEER. The CDR3 nucleotides are TGCGCCAGCAGCCAAACCATGGGCCCAAATTCACCCCTCCACTTT. Its translation: CASSQTMGPNSPLHF.

The J gene is TRBJ2-5, the V gene TRBV5-1; tentative D call: TRBD1 (5 bases). Germline V lookup: CDR1 SGHRS, CDR2 YFSETQ. The CDR3 has 14 amino acids. Trimming took off 0 bases at V and 6 bases at J, with 12 bases between the two ends. The CDR3 DNA sequence: TGCGCCAGCAGCTTGGGCCGCAGGGAAAAGACCCAGTACTTC. It yields the protein CASSLGRREKTQYF.

J is TRBJ2-5 and V is TRBV5-1; unclear D gene. Trimming cost V 1 base and J 5 bases, with 12 bases left between them. CDR3 length: 14 amino acids. CDR1 is SGHRS, CDR2 YFSETQ, per germline. CDR3: CASSLLSERETQYF. Written as DNA, the CDR3 is TGCGCCAGCAGCTTGTTGTCTGAGAGGGAGACCCAGTACTTC.

On this clone itself: A clone one base away is much larger, so this may be a read error. This chain joins TRBV7-2 and TRBJ2-3; D unresolved. The CDR3 spans 13 residues. Germline V gives CDR1 SGHTA, CDR2 FQGNSA. V was trimmed by 1 base and J by 3 bases, leaving 5 bases between them. As DNA, the CDR3 is TGTGCCAGCAGCTTAGAGAGGACAGATACGCAGTATTTT. Its translation: CASSLERTDTQYF.

The chain is built from TRBV30 and TRBJ1-2; 7 bases map to TRBD1. Germline CDR1 and CDR2: GTSNPN and SVGIG (reference sequence). The V gene end was trimmed by 5 bases and the J gene end by 4 bases; junction bases not matched to a gene: 16. CDR3 length: 16 residues. The CDR3 is CAWWGGTARLSYGYTF. The CDR3 nucleotides are TGTGCCTGGTGGGGAGGGACAGCCAGGCTTTCCTATGGCTACACCTTC.

This clone has a handful of counts. The chain carries TRBV29-1 and TRBJ1-1, with D possibly TRBD1 on 5 matching bases. V gave up 0 bases and J gave up 1 base, with 6 bases separating them. CDR1 SQVTM and CDR2 ANQGSEA come from the germline V gene. This CDR3 has 13 amino acids. The CDR3 protein is CSVEEGGNTEAFF. CDR3 in DNA: TGCAGCGTTGAAGAGGGGGGGAACACTGAAGCTTTCTTT. The full variable domain, rest sourced from reference TRBV29-1 and TRBJ1-1, is SAVISQKPSRDICQRGTSLTIQCQVDSQVTMMFWYRQQPGQSLTLIATANQGSEATYESGFVIDKFPISRPNLTFSTLTVSNMSPEDSSIYLCSVEEGGNTEAFFGQGTRLTVV.

This clone came up a few times. The rearrangement links TRBV6-1 to TRBJ2-4; tentative D call: TRBD2 (6 bases). V gave up 3 bases and J gave up 2 bases, with 11 bases separating them. The germline V gene encodes CDR1 MNHNS and CDR2 SASEGT. The CDR3 has 15 residues. CDR3 sequence: CASSEAGGTKNIQYF. For the CDR3, the DNA is TGTGCCAGCAGTGAGGCAGGCGGGACCAAAAACATTCAGTACTTC.

This clone occurred once. The V gene is TRBV6-1, the J gene TRBJ1-1; D is unclear. V dropped 10 bases and J dropped 1 base, with 13 bases sitting between them. The CDR3 totals 13 residues. Germline V CDR1 and CDR2: MNHNS, SASEGT. The CDR3 sequence: CAIPTIKNTEAFF. The CDR3 coding sequence is TGTGCCATCCCGACGATTAAGAACACTGAAGCTTTCTTT.

This clone was detected a few times. The gene calls are TRBV18 and TRBJ2-3; no clear D. This CDR3 comprises 16 residues. V dropped 3 bases and J dropped 2 bases, with 15 bases sitting between them. From germline, CDR1 is KGHSH and CDR2 LQKENI. DNA for the CDR3: TGTGCCAGCTCACCGCAGGCACAGCCAACCACAGATACGCAGTATTTT. It encodes CASSPQAQPTTDTQYF. Variable domain in full (rest from reference TRBV18 and TRBJ2-3): NAGVMQNPRHLVRRRGQEARLRCSPMKGHSHVYWYRQLPEEGLKFMVYLQKENIIDESGMPKERFSAEFPKEGPSILRIQQVVRGDSAAYFCASSPQAQPTTDTQYFGPGTRLTVL.

The J gene is TRBJ1-4, the V gene TRBV9; D call uncertain. Trimming removed 4 bases at V and 0 bases at J, with 19 bases between. CDR1 and CDR2 from the germline V gene are SGDLS and YYNGEE. The CDR3 extends over 18 amino acids. The CDR3 DNA reads TGTGCCAGCAGCCCCACGGCTACAGCCTATGCAACTAATGAAAAACTGTTTTTT. Amino acids: CASSPTATAYATNEKLFF.

This clone was detected only a few times. The V gene is TRBV30, the J gene TRBJ2-5; 14 nucleotides line up with TRBD2. The V segment lost 2 bases and the J segment 1 base; nucleotides outside the gene matches: 3. The CDR3 runs 16 residues. CDR1 is GTSNPN, CDR2 SVGIG, per germline (reference sequence). CDR3: CAWSTGTSGGQETQYF. The CDR3 DNA reads as TGTGCCTGGAGTACCGGGACTAGCGGGGGCCAAGAGACCCAGTACTTC.

This clone has just a few counts. Other DNA sequences from this sample encode an identical CDR3 as well. The chain uses TRBV5-1 and TRBJ2-2; tentatively, D is TRBD1 (6 bases). V shed 3 bases and J shed 3 bases, with 12 bases lying between them. The CDR3 is 15 residues long. Germline V gene data show CDR1 as SGHRS and CDR2 as YFSETQ. The CDR3 DNA sequence: TGCGCCAGCAGCTCCGGGACAAGGGACACCGGGGAGCTGTTTTTT. Amino acids: CASSSGTRDTGELFF.